The entry below gives a single T cell receptor (beta chain) sequence along with its context. What it binds is not known. The data were obtained in a study of OX40 agonist ivuxolimab in advanced cancers. Study findings and constraints: Among expanded peripheral T cells, antigen specificity went undetermined. Blood T cells, both CD4+ and CD8+, expanded clonally by week 6 at 0.1 to 3.0 mg/kg.

The CDR3 runs 14 residues. Germline CDR1 and CDR2: SEHNR and FQNEAQ (reference sequence). V gave up 1 base and J gave up 2 bases, with 7 bases separating them. The data were produced by immunoSEQ multiplex PCR, yet TCRdb's version contains in-frame clones alone and is incomplete. Altogether around 76,000 clones are present, 75% to 90% being singletons, with the ten largest covering around 0.54%. The specimen was CD4+ or CD8+ T cells sorted from blood, collected in a trial of the OX40 agonist ivuxolimab. The TCR sequence derives from an adult with an advanced solid tumor such as melanoma, head and neck, liver or kidney cancer. V gene TRBV7-9 combines with J gene TRBJ2-3; D gene ambiguous. For the CDR3, the DNA is TGTGCCAGCAGCTTAGGGTTTCACACAGATACGCAGTATTTT. It encodes CASSLGFHTDTQYF. The full variable domain, in which reference TRBV7-9 and TRBJ2-3 provide the parts outside the CDR3, is DTGVSQNPRHKITKRGQNVTFRCDPISEHNRLYWYRQTLGQGPEFLTYFQNEAQLEKSRLLSDRFSAERPKGSFSTLEIQRTEQGDSAMYLCASSLGFHTDTQYFGPGTRLTVL.